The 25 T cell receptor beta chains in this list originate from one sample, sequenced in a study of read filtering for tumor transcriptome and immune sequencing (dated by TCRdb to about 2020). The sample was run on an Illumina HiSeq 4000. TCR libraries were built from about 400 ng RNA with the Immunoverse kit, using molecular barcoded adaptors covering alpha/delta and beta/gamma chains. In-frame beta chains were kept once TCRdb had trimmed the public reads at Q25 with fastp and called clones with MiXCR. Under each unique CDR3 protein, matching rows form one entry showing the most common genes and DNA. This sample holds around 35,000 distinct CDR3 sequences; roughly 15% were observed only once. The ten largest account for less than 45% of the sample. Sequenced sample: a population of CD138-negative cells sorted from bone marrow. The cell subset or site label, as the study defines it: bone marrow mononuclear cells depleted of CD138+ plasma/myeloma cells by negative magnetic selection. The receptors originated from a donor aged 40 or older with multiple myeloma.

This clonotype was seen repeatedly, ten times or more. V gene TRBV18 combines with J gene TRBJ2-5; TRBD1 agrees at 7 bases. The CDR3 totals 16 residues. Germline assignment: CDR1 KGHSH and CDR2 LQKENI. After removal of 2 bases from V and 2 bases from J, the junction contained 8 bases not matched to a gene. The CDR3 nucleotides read TGTGCCAGCTCACCAAACTCCGGGACAGTTCAAGAGACCCAGTACTTC. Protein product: CASSPNSGTVQETQYF. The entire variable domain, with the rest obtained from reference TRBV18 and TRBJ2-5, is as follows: NAGVMQNPRHLVRRRGQEARLRCSPMKGHSHVYWYRQLPEEGLKFMVYLQKENIIDESGMPKERFSAEFPKEGPSILRIQQVVRGDSAAYFCASSPNSGTVQETQYFGPGTRLLVL.

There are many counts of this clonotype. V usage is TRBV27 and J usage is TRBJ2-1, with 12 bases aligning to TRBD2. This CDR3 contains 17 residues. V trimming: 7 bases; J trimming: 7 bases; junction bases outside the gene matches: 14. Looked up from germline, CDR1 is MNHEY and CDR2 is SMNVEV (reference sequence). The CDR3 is CASNPLSSGRVRNEQFF. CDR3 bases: TGTGCCAGCAATCCCCTCTCTAGCGGGAGGGTTAGGAATGAGCAGTTCTTC.

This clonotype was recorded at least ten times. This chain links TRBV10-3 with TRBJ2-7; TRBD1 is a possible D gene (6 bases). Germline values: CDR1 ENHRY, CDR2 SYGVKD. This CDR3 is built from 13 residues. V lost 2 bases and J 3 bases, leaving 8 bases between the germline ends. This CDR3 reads CAISEEGGYEQYF. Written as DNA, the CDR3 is TGTGCCATCAGTGAGGAAGGGGGCTACGAGCAGTACTTC.

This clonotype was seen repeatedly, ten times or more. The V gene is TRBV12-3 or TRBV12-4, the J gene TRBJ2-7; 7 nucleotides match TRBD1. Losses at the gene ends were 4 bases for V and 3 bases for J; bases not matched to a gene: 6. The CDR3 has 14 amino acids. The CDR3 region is CASSSGTESYEQYF. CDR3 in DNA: TGTGCCAGCAGTTCCGGGACAGAGAGCTACGAGCAGTACTTC.

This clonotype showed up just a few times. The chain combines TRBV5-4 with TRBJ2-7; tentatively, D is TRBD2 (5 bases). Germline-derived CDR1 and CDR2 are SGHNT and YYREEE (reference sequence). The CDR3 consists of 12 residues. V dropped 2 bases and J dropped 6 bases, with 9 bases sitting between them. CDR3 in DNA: TGTGCCAGCAGCTTCGTAAGCGGCGAGCAGTACTTC. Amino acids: CASSFVSGEQYF.

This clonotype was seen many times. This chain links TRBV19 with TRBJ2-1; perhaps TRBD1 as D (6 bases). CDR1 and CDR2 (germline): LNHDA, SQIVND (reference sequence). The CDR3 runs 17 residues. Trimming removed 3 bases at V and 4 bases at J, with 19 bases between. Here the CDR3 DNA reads TGTGCCAGTAGTATCCAAACCGGGACACTTCTTTACAATGAGCAGTTCTTC. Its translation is CASSIQTGTLLYNEQFF.

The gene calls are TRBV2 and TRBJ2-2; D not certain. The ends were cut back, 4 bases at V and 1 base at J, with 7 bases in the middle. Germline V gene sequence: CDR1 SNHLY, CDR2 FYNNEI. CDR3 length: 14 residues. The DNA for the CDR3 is TGTGCCAGCAGTGTATGGCAGAACACCGGGGAGCTGTTTTTT. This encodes CASSVWQNTGELFF.

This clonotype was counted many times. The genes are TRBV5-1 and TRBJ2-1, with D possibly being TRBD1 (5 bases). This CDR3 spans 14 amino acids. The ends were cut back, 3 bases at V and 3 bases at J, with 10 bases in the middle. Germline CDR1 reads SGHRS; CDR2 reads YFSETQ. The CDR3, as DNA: TGCGCCAGCAGCTCACAGGTGGGCTACAATGAGCAGTTCTTC. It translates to CASSSQVGYNEQFF.

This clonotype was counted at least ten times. This chain's CDR3 is CASSLDPGLANEQFF. The CDR3 nucleotides are TGCGCCAGCAGCTTGGACCCGGGACTAGCCAATGAGCAGTTCTTC. V and J are TRBV5-1 and TRBJ2-1; 9 nucleotides match TRBD2. The CDR3 extends over 15 amino acids. In germline, CDR1 is SGHRS, CDR2 YFSETQ. After removal of 0 bases from V and 6 bases from J, the junction contained 4 bases not matched to a gene.

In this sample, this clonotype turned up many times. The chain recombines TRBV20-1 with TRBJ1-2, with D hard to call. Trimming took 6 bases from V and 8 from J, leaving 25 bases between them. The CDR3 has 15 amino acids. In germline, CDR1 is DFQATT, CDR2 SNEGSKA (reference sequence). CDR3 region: CSAKSSWETMRGYTF. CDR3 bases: TGCAGTGCCAAATCATCCTGGGAGACTATGAGGGGCTACACCTTC.

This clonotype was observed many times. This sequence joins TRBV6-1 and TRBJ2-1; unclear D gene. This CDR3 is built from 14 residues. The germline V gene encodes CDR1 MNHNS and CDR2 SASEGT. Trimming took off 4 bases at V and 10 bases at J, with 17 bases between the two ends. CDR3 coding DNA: TGTGCCAGCAGTGGACAAGGACGATTTGTGGAGCAGTTCTTC. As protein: CASSGQGRFVEQFF.

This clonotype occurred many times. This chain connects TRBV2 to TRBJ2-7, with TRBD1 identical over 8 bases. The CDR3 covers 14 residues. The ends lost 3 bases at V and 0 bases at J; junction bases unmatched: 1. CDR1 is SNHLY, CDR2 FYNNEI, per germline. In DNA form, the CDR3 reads TGTGCCAGCAGTGAGGACAGGGCCTCCTACGAGCAGTACTTC. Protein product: CASSEDRASYEQYF.

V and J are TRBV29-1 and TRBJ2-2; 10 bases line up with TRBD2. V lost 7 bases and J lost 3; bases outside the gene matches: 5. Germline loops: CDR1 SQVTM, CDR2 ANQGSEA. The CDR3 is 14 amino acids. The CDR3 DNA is TGCAGCGGTGGAAGCGGGAGGGACACCGGGGAGCTGTTTTTT. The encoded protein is CSGGSGRDTGELFF.

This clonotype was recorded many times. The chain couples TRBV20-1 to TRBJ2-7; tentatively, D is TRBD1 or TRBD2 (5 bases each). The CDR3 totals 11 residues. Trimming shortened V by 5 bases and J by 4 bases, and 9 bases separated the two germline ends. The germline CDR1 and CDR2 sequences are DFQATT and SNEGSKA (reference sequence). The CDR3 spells CSAGTLYEQYF. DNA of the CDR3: TGCAGTGCTGGGACCTTATACGAGCAGTACTTC.

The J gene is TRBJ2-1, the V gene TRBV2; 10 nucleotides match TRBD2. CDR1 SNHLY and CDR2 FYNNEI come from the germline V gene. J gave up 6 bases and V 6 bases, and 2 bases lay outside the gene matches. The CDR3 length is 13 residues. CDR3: CASRRLAGNEQFF. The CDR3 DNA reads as TGTGCCAGCAGGCGACTAGCGGGCAATGAGCAGTTCTTC. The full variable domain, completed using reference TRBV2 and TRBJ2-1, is EPEVTQTPSHQVTQMGQEVILRCVPISNHLYFYWYRQILGQKVEFLVSFYNNEISEKSEIFDDQFSVERPDGSNFTLKIRSTKLEDSAMYFCASRRLAGNEQFFGPGTRLTVL.

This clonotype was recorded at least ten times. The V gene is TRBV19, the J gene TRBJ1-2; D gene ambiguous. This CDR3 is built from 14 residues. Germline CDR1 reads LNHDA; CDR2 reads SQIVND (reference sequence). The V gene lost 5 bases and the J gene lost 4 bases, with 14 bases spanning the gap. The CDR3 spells CASSPGIGGYGYTF. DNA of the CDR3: TGTGCCAGTAGTCCCGGAATAGGAGGCTATGGCTACACCTTC.

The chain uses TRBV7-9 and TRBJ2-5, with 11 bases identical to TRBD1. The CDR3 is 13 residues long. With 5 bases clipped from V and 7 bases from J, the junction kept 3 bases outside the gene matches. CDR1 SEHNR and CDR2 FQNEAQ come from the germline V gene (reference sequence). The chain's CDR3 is CASSKGTGGTQYF. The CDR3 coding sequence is TGTGCCAGCAGCAAAGGGACAGGGGGGACCCAGTACTTC.

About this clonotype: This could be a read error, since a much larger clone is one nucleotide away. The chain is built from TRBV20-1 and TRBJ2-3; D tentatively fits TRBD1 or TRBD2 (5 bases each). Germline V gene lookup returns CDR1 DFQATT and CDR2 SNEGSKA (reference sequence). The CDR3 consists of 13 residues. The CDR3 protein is CSVPGTNVDTQYF. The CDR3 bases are TGCAGCGTCCCGGGGACGAATGTGGATACGCAGTATTTT.

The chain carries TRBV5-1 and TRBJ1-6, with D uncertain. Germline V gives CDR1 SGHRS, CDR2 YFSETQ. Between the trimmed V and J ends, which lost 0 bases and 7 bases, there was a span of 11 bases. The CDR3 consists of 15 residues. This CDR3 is CASSLGVGKNSPLHF. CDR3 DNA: TGCGCCAGCAGCTTGGGGGTAGGGAAAAATTCACCCCTCCACTTT.

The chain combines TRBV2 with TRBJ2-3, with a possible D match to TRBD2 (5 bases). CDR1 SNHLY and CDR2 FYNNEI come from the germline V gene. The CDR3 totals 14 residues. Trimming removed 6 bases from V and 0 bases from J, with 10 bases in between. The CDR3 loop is CASRGRGSTDTQYF. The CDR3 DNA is TGTGCCAGCAGAGGGAGAGGGAGCACAGATACGCAGTATTTT.

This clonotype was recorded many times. In DNA form, the CDR3 reads TGCAGCGTAGGAGGACAGCAGAACACCGGGGAGCTGTTTTTT. Translated: CSVGGQQNTGELFF. The chain employs TRBV29-1 and TRBJ2-2, with a tentative D call TRBD1 (6 bases). V dropped 6 bases and J dropped 1 base, with 12 bases sitting between them. From germline, CDR1 is SQVTM and CDR2 ANQGSEA. The CDR3 consists of 14 residues.

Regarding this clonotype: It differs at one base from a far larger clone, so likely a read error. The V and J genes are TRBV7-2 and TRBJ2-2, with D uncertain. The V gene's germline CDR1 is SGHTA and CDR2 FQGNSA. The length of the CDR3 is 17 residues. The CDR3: CACSYRPQAWNTGELFF. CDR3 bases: TGTGCCTGCAGCTACCGCCCTCAGGCGTGGAACACCGGGGAGCTGTTTTTT.

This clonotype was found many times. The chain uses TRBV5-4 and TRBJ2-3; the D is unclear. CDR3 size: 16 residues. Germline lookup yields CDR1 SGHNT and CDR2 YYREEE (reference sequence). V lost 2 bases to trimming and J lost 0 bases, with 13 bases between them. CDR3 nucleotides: TGTGCCAGCAGCTTCAGAAACCCCCGGAGCACAGATACGCAGTATTTT. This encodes CASSFRNPRSTDTQYF.

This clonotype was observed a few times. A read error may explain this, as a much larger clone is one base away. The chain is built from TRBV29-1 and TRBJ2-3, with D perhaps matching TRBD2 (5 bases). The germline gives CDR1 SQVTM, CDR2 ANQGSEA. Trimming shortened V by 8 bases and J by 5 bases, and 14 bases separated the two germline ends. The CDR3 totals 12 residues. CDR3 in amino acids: CSTGVAGDTQYF. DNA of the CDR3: TGCAGCACCGGGGTGGCGGGAGATACGCAGTATTTT.

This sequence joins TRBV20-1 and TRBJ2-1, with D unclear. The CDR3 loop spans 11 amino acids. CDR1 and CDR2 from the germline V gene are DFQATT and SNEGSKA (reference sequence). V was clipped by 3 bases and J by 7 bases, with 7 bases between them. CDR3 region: CSASQPNEQFF. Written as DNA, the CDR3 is TGCAGTGCTAGTCAGCCGAATGAGCAGTTCTTC.